These T cell receptor beta chains were read from a single sample in a study of blood T cell repertoires in COVID-19. Only in-frame clones appear in the TCRdb table, and some are missing; sequencing was by immunoSEQ multiplex PCR. The data show roughly 80,000 clones, around 81% seen once. Input material: peripheral blood. The receptor set was obtained from a human donor in a cohort sampled during active COVID-19. CDR3s include the opening cysteine and the closing phenylalanine or tryptophan. The D gene is left open where the match is weak. Clone size appears in some rows only: once, few, many, or a class for an expanded clone.

j_gene: TRBJ1-1
abundance: .
len: 14
d_gene: TRBD1
v_gene: TRBV28
CDR3nt: TGTGCCAGCAGTTTATCGGGGACAGGGAATGAAGCTTTCTTT
CDR3aa: CASSLSGTGNEAFF

j_gene: TRBJ1-6
abundance: .
len: 15
d_gene: .
v_gene: TRBV2
CDR3nt: TGTGCCAGCAAGAAGGGAGCAGGGGATAATTCACCCCTCCACTTT
CDR3aa: CASKKGAGDNSPLHF

j_gene: TRBJ1-5
abundance: .
len: 15
d_gene: .
v_gene: TRBV6-5
CDR3nt: TGTGCCAGCAGTCTCGACCGGGATAGCAATCAGCCCCAGCATTTT
CDR3aa: CASSLDRDSNQPQHF

j_gene: TRBJ2-3
abundance: .
len: 16
d_gene: TRBD2
v_gene: TRBV11-3
CDR3nt: TGTGCCAGCAGCTCCCCGTCGCGGGACTACACAGATACGCAGTATTTT
CDR3aa: CASSSPSRDYTDTQYF

j_gene: TRBJ2-7
abundance: .
len: 14
d_gene: .
v_gene: TRBV5-1
CDR3nt: TGCGCCAGCAGCTTGAGAGCGGAAGGGAGGGAGCAGTACTTC
CDR3aa: CASSLRAEGREQYF

j_gene: TRBJ2-7
abundance: .
len: 17
d_gene: .
v_gene: TRBV27
CDR3nt: TGTGCCAGCAGTTTATCGCGCAGGGGAGGACGGGGGGACGAGCAGTACTTC
CDR3aa: CASSLSRRGGRGDEQYF

j_gene: TRBJ1-1
abundance: few
len: 15
d_gene: TRBD1
v_gene: TRBV5-1
CDR3nt: TGCGCCAGCAGCCCCGGACAGGGGATGAACACTGAAGCTTTCTTT
CDR3aa: CASSPGQGMNTEAFF

j_gene: TRBJ2-7
abundance: .
len: 13
d_gene: .
v_gene: TRBV4-2
CDR3nt: TGTGCCAGCAGCCAGGAGGGCGGGTACGAGCAGTACTTC
CDR3aa: CASSQEGGYEQYF

j_gene: TRBJ2-1
abundance: few
len: 15
d_gene: .
v_gene: TRBV7-9
CDR3nt: TGTGCCAGCAGCTTCGGGCTAGCGCTTTACAATGAGCAGTTCTTC
CDR3aa: CASSFGLALYNEQFF

j_gene: TRBJ2-5
abundance: .
len: 13
d_gene: TRBD2
v_gene: TRBV11-3
CDR3nt: TGTGCCAGCAGCGGGGGGGTCCAAGAGACCCAGTACTTC
CDR3aa: CASSGGVQETQYF

j_gene: TRBJ2-1
abundance: many
len: 14
d_gene: TRBD2
v_gene: TRBV5-1
CDR3nt: TGCGCCAGCAGCTCTAGCGGGGGGTACAATGAGCAGTTCTTC
CDR3aa: CASSSSGGYNEQFF

j_gene: TRBJ2-7
abundance: .
len: 15
d_gene: .
v_gene: TRBV15
CDR3nt: TGTGCCACCAGCAGAGATCTTATGAGCTCCTACGAGCAGTACTTC
CDR3aa: CATSRDLMSSYEQYF

j_gene: TRBJ2-3
abundance: .
len: 16
d_gene: .
v_gene: TRBV9
CDR3nt: TGTGCCAGCAGCGCACCCTCGGCGGGGATCACAGATACGCAGTATTTT
CDR3aa: CASSAPSAGITDTQYF

j_gene: TRBJ1-1
abundance: few
len: 14
d_gene: .
v_gene: TRBV5-4
CDR3nt: TGTGCCAGCAGCTTGCCCTCGGCGGGCACTGAAGCTTTCTTT
CDR3aa: CASSLPSAGTEAFF

j_gene: TRBJ2-2
abundance: .
len: 16
d_gene: .
v_gene: TRBV7-3
CDR3nt: TGTGCCAGCAGCTTAACAGGGTCTAGCGTTACCGGGGAGCTGTTTTTT
CDR3aa: CASSLTGSSVTGELFF

j_gene: TRBJ1-1
abundance: once
len: 14
d_gene: TRBD1
v_gene: TRBV30
CDR3nt: TGTGCCTGGAGTCAAGGGACAGGGATCACTGAAGCTTTCTTT
CDR3aa: CAWSQGTGITEAFF

j_gene: TRBJ2-2
abundance: once
len: 15
d_gene: .
v_gene: TRBV28
CDR3nt: TGTGCCAGCAGTTTGGGGGGGCCAGGCACCGGGGAGCTGTTTTTT
CDR3aa: CASSLGGPGTGELFF

j_gene: TRBJ1-2
abundance: .
len: 14
d_gene: .
v_gene: TRBV30
CDR3nt: TGTGCCTGGAGGGCTAGAGGTTTCGCAAGTGGCTACACCTTC
CDR3aa: CAWRARGFASGYTF

j_gene: TRBJ2-3
abundance: .
len: 15
d_gene: TRBD1
v_gene: TRBV19
CDR3nt: TGTGCCAGTAGTTTCCGACAGGGGGGGACAGATACGCAGTATTTT
CDR3aa: CASSFRQGGTDTQYF

j_gene: TRBJ1-2
abundance: .
len: 13
d_gene: TRBD1
v_gene: TRBV30
CDR3nt: TGTGCCTGGACCAGGGGACAGGGCGACGGCTACACCTTC
CDR3aa: CAWTRGQGDGYTF

j_gene: TRBJ2-7
abundance: .
len: 13
d_gene: .
v_gene: TRBV14
CDR3nt: TGTGCCAGCAGCCAAGGCTACCCCGGGGAGCAGTACTTC
CDR3aa: CASSQGYPGEQYF

j_gene: TRBJ2-7
abundance: .
len: 16
d_gene: .
v_gene: TRBV7-9
CDR3nt: TGTGCCAGCAGCTTATCGAACGTCGGGGTAAGCGACGAGCAGTACTTC
CDR3aa: CASSLSNVGVSDEQYF

j_gene: TRBJ1-6
abundance: .
len: 15
d_gene: TRBD1
v_gene: TRBV2
CDR3nt: TGTGCCAGCAGCCTCGGACAGGCATATAATTCACCCCTCCACTTT
CDR3aa: CASSLGQAYNSPLHF

j_gene: TRBJ1-1
abundance: .
len: 12
d_gene: TRBD1
v_gene: TRBV19
CDR3nt: TGTGCCAGTAGTCGACAGGGCGGTGAAGCTTTCTTT
CDR3aa: CASSRQGGEAFF

j_gene: TRBJ2-1
abundance: .
len: 14
d_gene: .
v_gene: TRBV3-1/TRBV3-2
CDR3nt: TGTGCCAGCAGCCAATTTTTACCTCCGGATGAGCAGTTCTTC
CDR3aa: CASSQFLPPDEQFF

j_gene: TRBJ2-3
abundance: .
len: 16
d_gene: TRBD2
v_gene: TRBV2
CDR3nt: TGTGCCAGCAGTGAAACTAGCGGGGGTGTTTACGATACGCAGTATTTT
CDR3aa: CASSETSGGVYDTQYF

j_gene: TRBJ2-1
abundance: .
len: 18
d_gene: TRBD2
v_gene: TRBV5-4
CDR3nt: TGTGCCAGCAGCGTGGGTTGGCGACTAGCGGGAGGGGGGAATGAGCAGTTCTTC
CDR3aa: CASSVGWRLAGGGNEQFF

j_gene: TRBJ2-7
abundance: .
len: 18
d_gene: TRBD1
v_gene: TRBV3-1/TRBV3-2
CDR3nt: TGTGCCAGCAGCCAAAGCCTTACCGGGACAGGGCGGGTGTACGAGCAGTACTTC
CDR3aa: CASSQSLTGTGRVYEQYF

j_gene: TRBJ2-7
abundance: .
len: 14
d_gene: TRBD1
v_gene: TRBV5-3
CDR3nt: TGTGCCAGAAGTCTACAGGGGGGTACCTACGAGCAGTACTTC
CDR3aa: CARSLQGGTYEQYF

j_gene: TRBJ1-5
abundance: few
len: 16
d_gene: .
v_gene: TRBV6-1
CDR3nt: TGTGCCAGCAGTGGGGGCGGTCGGACGGGCAATCAGCCCCAGCATTTT
CDR3aa: CASSGGGRTGNQPQHF

j_gene: TRBJ1-2
abundance: .
len: 13
d_gene: TRBD1
v_gene: TRBV3-1/TRBV3-2
CDR3nt: TGTGCCAGCAGCCAAGGGACAGGCTATGGCTACACCTTC
CDR3aa: CASSQGTGYGYTF

j_gene: TRBJ1-2
abundance: .
len: 14
d_gene: TRBD1
v_gene: TRBV5-1
CDR3nt: TGCGCCAGCAGCTCGACAGGGGAGGCTGATGGCTACACCTTC
CDR3aa: CASSSTGEADGYTF

j_gene: TRBJ2-3
abundance: .
len: 16
d_gene: TRBD2
v_gene: TRBV5-5
CDR3nt: TGTGCCAGCAGCTCAGGGACTAGCGGGTTTTCAGATACGCAGTATTTT
CDR3aa: CASSSGTSGFSDTQYF

j_gene: TRBJ1-5
abundance: .
len: 15
d_gene: .
v_gene: TRBV4-2
CDR3nt: TGTGCCAGCAGCCAAGAACCAGGGAGCAATCAGCCCCAGCATTTT
CDR3aa: CASSQEPGSNQPQHF

j_gene: TRBJ2-3
abundance: few
len: 17
d_gene: TRBD2
v_gene: TRBV7-3
CDR3nt: TGTGCCAGCAGCTTTAGACTAGCGGGAGGCGAAGCAGATACGCAGTATTTT
CDR3aa: CASSFRLAGGEADTQYF

j_gene: TRBJ1-2
abundance: few
len: 16
d_gene: TRBD1
v_gene: TRBV3-1/TRBV3-2
CDR3nt: TGTGCCAGCAGCCCCCTCAAGGGGGCGAGAGGCTATGGCTACACCTTC
CDR3aa: CASSPLKGARGYGYTF

j_gene: TRBJ2-3
abundance: .
len: 13
d_gene: .
v_gene: TRBV28
CDR3nt: TGTGCCAGCAGTAAGGGGGGGACAGATACGCAGTATTTT
CDR3aa: CASSKGGTDTQYF

j_gene: TRBJ2-7
abundance: .
len: 16
d_gene: .
v_gene: TRBV11-3
CDR3nt: TGTGCCAGCAGCTTATACTCCCCCCGGAGCTCCTACGAGCAGTACTTC
CDR3aa: CASSLYSPRSSYEQYF

j_gene: TRBJ1-2
abundance: .
len: 15
d_gene: TRBD1
v_gene: TRBV5-1
CDR3nt: TGCGCCAGCAGCTTGGAACCGGGACAGGGTGGCGGCTACACCTTC
CDR3aa: CASSLEPGQGGGYTF

j_gene: TRBJ1-2
abundance: .
len: 17
d_gene: TRBD1
v_gene: TRBV11-2
CDR3nt: TGTGCCAGCAGCTTAGTTCACGGGACAGGGTCGCACTATGGCTACACCTTC
CDR3aa: CASSLVHGTGSHYGYTF

j_gene: TRBJ1-2
abundance: .
len: 16
d_gene: TRBD1
v_gene: TRBV28
CDR3nt: TGTGCCAGCAGTACCCCGTCCGGGACAGGGGGCTATGGCTACACCTTC
CDR3aa: CASSTPSGTGGYGYTF

j_gene: TRBJ2-1
abundance: few
len: 15
d_gene: .
v_gene: TRBV24-1
CDR3nt: TGTGCCACCACCCTAGGGACTTTTATCTACAATGAGCAGTTCTTC
CDR3aa: CATTLGTFIYNEQFF

j_gene: TRBJ2-1
abundance: few
len: 15
d_gene: TRBD2
v_gene: TRBV19
CDR3nt: TGTGCCAGAATGGGGGGGGGACCTTCCTACAATGAGCAGTTCTTC
CDR3aa: CARMGGGPSYNEQFF

j_gene: TRBJ1-5
abundance: few
len: 15
d_gene: .
v_gene: TRBV28
CDR3nt: TGTGCCAGCAGTCAACAGGGAAATAGCAATCAGCCCCAGCATTTT
CDR3aa: CASSQQGNSNQPQHF

j_gene: TRBJ2-1
abundance: .
len: 14
d_gene: TRBD2
v_gene: TRBV5-4
CDR3nt: TGTGCCAGCAGCCCAGCAGGGAGGAGCGGGGGAGAGTTCTTC
CDR3aa: CASSPAGRSGGEFF

j_gene: TRBJ1-4
abundance: .
len: 15
d_gene: .
v_gene: TRBV21-1
CDR3nt: TGTGCCAGCAGCAAAAAACACTCTTCGCGGGAAAAACTGTTTTTT
CDR3aa: CASSKKHSSREKLFF

j_gene: TRBJ1-3
abundance: .
len: 15
d_gene: .
v_gene: TRBV5-1
CDR3nt: TGCGCCAGCAGCGCGACCGGGACGCAGGGGAACACCATATATTTT
CDR3aa: CASSATGTQGNTIYF

j_gene: TRBJ1-5
abundance: few
len: 15
d_gene: .
v_gene: TRBV5-6
CDR3nt: TGTGCCAGCAGCTTGGGCCAGGGGCTCGATCAGCCCCAGCATTTT
CDR3aa: CASSLGQGLDQPQHF

j_gene: TRBJ2-1
abundance: .
len: 14
d_gene: .
v_gene: TRBV6-2/TRBV6-3
CDR3nt: TGTGCCAGCAGTTACTCGACCAGGGGTGGTGAGCAGTTCTTC
CDR3aa: CASSYSTRGGEQFF

j_gene: TRBJ2-1
abundance: .
len: 16
d_gene: TRBD1
v_gene: TRBV11-1
CDR3nt: TGTGCCAGCAGCACCCGGACAGGGGGCGGGTACAATGAGCAGTTCTTC
CDR3aa: CASSTRTGGGYNEQFF

j_gene: TRBJ2-1
abundance: .
len: 16
d_gene: TRBD2
v_gene: TRBV5-1
CDR3nt: TGCGCCAGCAGCTTGGGTCTAGCGGGTTCCTACAATGAGCAGTTCTTC
CDR3aa: CASSLGLAGSYNEQFF

j_gene: TRBJ1-3
abundance: few
len: 16
d_gene: TRBD1
v_gene: TRBV18
CDR3nt: TGTGCCAGCTCACAACCGACAGGGGCTCATGGAAACACCATATATTTT
CDR3aa: CASSQPTGAHGNTIYF

j_gene: TRBJ2-7
abundance: .
len: 15
d_gene: TRBD1
v_gene: TRBV10-3
CDR3nt: TGTGCCATCAGTGCAAGGACAGGGGGATCCTACGAGCAGTACTTC
CDR3aa: CAISARTGGSYEQYF

j_gene: TRBJ2-2
abundance: .
len: 14
d_gene: TRBD2
v_gene: TRBV2
CDR3nt: TGTGCCATCACTAGCGGGGGGGCCCCCGGGGAGCTGTTTTTT
CDR3aa: CAITSGGAPGELFF

j_gene: TRBJ2-3
abundance: .
len: 15
d_gene: .
v_gene: TRBV28
CDR3nt: TGTGCCAGCAGTCCCCATGGGACTGGGACAGATACGCAGTATTTT
CDR3aa: CASSPHGTGTDTQYF